This T cell receptor beta chain came from a study of control samples from healthy donors and cancer patients. V lost 3 bases, J lost 1 base, and 12 bases lay in between. Germline assignment: CDR1 MNHEY and CDR2 SMNVEV (reference sequence). CDR3 size: 15 residues. Clones were sequenced by immunoSEQ multiplex PCR, and TCRdb holds only the in-frame ones, with some missing. The table has 110,000 or so clones, roughly 90% seen once. Sequencing used blood. The TCR sequence derives from a man aged 50 to 60 in good health. This rearrangement joins TRBV27 to TRBJ2-5; D possibly uses TRBD1 or TRBD2 (6 bases each). CDR3 in DNA: TGTGCCAGCAGTTTTAGCGGAGGGGGCCAAGAGACCCAGTACTTC. Amino acid sequence: CASSFSGGGQETQYF.